The entry below describes one T cell receptor beta chain. Which antigen it targets is not known. Instrument on record: Illumina HiSeq 2000. TCR beta cDNA libraries were made by 5'RACE template switching that added a universal primer site and unique molecular identifiers. Priming for cDNA synthesis came from the TCR beta constant segment, and two successive PCR amplification steps followed. The original pipeline was this. MIGEC was used to demultiplex reads and group reads by UMI, and MiTCR was used to assemble and quantify clonotypes. To exclude erroneous sequences, any TCR cDNA sequence not supported by at least two reads was discarded. The tcR package was used for downstream repertoire analysis, and clonotypes were matched between fractions using CDR3 nucleotide sequence together with V segment. VDJmatch was used to annotate antigen specificity against VDJdb, with one amino acid substitution in CDR3 permitted. Each entry corresponds to one CDR3 protein sequence from reads that TCRdb reprocessed, and DNA is not given. These V and J calls originate from TCRdb's pipeline instead of the authors' own analysis. The sample table on file contains 150,000 to 170,000 distinct CDR3 sequences. The ten largest clones capture about 39% of the sample.

CDR1 SQVTM and CDR2 ANQGSEA are derived from the germline V gene. The CDR3, cysteine through phenylalanine, is 15 amino acids long. No nucleotide data were recorded. This entry belongs to a study of T cells expressing NK-cell markers (TCRdb year 2020). Regarding the research as a whole: TCR beta-chain repertoires were profiled in sorted CD3+CD56+NKG2C+, CD3+CD56+NKG2C- and CD3+CD56-NKG2C+ T-cell subsets from several donors. Among the eight sequenced donors, only one was HCMV-seronegative, while the other seven were HCMV-seropositive. Randomly selected healthy volunteers, three men and five women, were used as the eight sequenced donors. Sequencing of the libraries produced 2 x 150 bp reads on Illumina HiSeq 2000/2500, MiSeq or NextSeq. The full study reports these points: Those dominant clonotypes were again the most abundant among CD3+CD56-NKG2C+ cells in a handful of donors, at roughly 25-65%. For five or six donors, the dominant CD3+CD56+NKG2C+ clonotypes were among the top 10 CD8+ clonotypes and accounted for about 1.0-7.5% of CD8+ T cells. Whether the expanded NKG2C-expressing T cell clones were specific for HCMV antigens remained unclear.

To determine HCMV serostatus, a commercial ELISA kit was used to detect HCMV-specific IgG in serum. Ficoll density gradient centrifugation was used to isolate peripheral blood mononuclear cells from blood. This clonotype was obtained from a woman between 50 and 59 years old in good health. Donor details come from another sample of the same person, matched by shared clones. The sample was blood T cells: a sorted CD56 or NKG2C T cell subset, CD4+ or CD8+ T cells, or bulk PBMC T cells (not recorded which). In this chain, TRBV29-1 is recombined with TRBJ2-7; with no DNA, the TCRdb D assignment of TRBD1 cannot be verified. Here the CDR3 is given as CSVDGTGLQPYEQYF.